This T cell receptor beta chain was sequenced in a study of T cells after yellow fever vaccination. MiXCR, applied by TCRdb to the 5' RACE reads, yields one record per CDR3 protein. Found here are 150,000 to 200,000 distinct CDR3 sequences, approximately 6.2% of them singletons; the top ten hold 2.9%. CDR3 length: 14 residues. Germline CDR1 reads DFQATT; CDR2 reads SNEGSKA (reference sequence). Worth noting for this clonotype: At one end the junction does not follow the germline gene, possibly because of a read error.

This clonotype was obtained from a man aged 18 to 30 who received the YFV17D yellow fever vaccine. The chain employs TRBV20-1 and TRBJ2-2; tentatively, D is TRBD1 (6 bases). The sequencing here drew on CD4+ T cells sorted from PBMCs, taken on the day of the first yellow fever vaccination. CDR3: CSARVQGTTGELSF. The DNA of the CDR3 is TGCAGTGCTAGAGTTCAGGGGACCACCGGGGAGCTGTCTTTT.